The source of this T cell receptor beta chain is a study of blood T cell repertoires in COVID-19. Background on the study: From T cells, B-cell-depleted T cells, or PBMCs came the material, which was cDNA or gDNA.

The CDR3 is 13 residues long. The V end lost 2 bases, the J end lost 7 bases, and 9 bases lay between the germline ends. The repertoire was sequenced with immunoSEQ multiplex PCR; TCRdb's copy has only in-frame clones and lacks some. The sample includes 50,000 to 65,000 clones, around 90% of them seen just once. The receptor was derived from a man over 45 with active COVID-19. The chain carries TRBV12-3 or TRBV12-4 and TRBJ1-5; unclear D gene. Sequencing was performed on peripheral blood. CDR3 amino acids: CASSLSSRQPQHF. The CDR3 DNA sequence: TGTGCCAGCAGTTTATCGTCTAGACAGCCCCAGCATTTT.